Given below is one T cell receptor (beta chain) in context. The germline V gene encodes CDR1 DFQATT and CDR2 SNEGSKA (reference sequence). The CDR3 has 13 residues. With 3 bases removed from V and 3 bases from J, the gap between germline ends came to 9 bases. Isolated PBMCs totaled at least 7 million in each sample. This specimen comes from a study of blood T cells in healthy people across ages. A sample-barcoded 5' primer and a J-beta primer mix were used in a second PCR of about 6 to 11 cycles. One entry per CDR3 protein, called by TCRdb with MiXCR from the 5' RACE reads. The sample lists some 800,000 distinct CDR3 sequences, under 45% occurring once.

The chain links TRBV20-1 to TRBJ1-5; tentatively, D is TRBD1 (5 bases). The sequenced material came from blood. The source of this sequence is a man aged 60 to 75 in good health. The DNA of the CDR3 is TGCAGTGCTAGGACAGCAGTCAATCAGCCCCAGCATTTT. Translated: CSARTAVNQPQHF.